Below, 2 T cell receptor beta chains from the same sample are listed, as sequenced in a study of CD8 T cells in ankylosing spondylitis. TCRdb re-called the 5' RACE reads through MiXCR, storing one row per CDR3 protein. The sample contains under 150,000 distinct CDR3 sequences, over 9.5% of which appear only once. The specimen was blood, either unsorted or a sorted T cell fraction (not recorded which). These receptor sequences come from a female donor with ankylosing spondylitis or in good health (not recorded which).

The rearrangement joins TRBV7-8 to TRBJ2-1; 9 bases line up with TRBD2. In germline, CDR1 is SGHVS, CDR2 FQNEAQ. The CDR3 has 13 amino acids. J was trimmed by 6 bases and V by 4 bases; bases with no gene match: 1. CDR3 DNA sequence: TGTGCCAGCAGCTCGGGACTAGCCAATGAGCAGTTCTTC. Translating it yields CASSSGLANEQFF.

The sample holds many counts of this clonotype. The chain combines TRBV5-1 with TRBJ2-4, with a possible D match to TRBD1 (6 bases). The CDR3 totals 17 residues. Germline V gene data show CDR1 as SGHRS and CDR2 as YFSETQ. The germline V and J ends were trimmed by 4 bases and 0 bases, with 17 bases remaining between them. The chain's CDR3 is CASSPGDTLLAKNIQYF. CDR3 nucleotide sequence: TGCGCCAGCAGCCCAGGGGACACTCTCTTAGCCAAAAACATTCAGTACTTC.